This TCR beta chain derives from a study of blood T cell repertoires in COVID-19. Trimming removed 3 bases from V and 4 bases from J, with 15 bases in between. The CDR3 contains 15 residues. Germline values: CDR1 SGDLS, CDR2 YYNGEE. Some clones are missing from TCRdb's copy, which holds only in-frame ones; the method was immunoSEQ multiplex PCR. The sample has 78,000 or so clones; approximately 80% are singletons. Sequenced material: peripheral blood. This TCR derives from a woman in her sixties or seventies with acute or convalescent COVID-19. This rearrangement joins TRBV9 to TRBJ2-3; D possibly corresponds to TRBD2 (7 bases). The CDR3, as DNA: TGTGCCAGCAGCGCTGTGTGGGGGGGCCCAGATACGCAGTATTTT. Protein: CASSAVWGGPDTQYF.